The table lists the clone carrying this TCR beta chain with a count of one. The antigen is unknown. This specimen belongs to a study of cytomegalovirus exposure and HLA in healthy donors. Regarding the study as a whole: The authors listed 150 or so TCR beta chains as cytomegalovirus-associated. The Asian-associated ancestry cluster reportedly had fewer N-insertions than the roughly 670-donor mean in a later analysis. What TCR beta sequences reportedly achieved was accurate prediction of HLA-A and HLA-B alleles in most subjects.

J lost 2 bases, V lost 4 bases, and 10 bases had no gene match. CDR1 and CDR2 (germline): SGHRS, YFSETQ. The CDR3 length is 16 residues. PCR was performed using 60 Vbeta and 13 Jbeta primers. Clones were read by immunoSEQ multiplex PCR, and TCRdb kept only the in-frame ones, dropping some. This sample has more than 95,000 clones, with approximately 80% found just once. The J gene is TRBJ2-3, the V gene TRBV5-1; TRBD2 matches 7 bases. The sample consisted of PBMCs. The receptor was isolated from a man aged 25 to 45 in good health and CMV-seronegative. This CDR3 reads CASSVGRTSATDTQYF. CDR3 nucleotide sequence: TGCGCCAGCAGCGTTGGACGAACTAGCGCCACAGATACGCAGTATTTT. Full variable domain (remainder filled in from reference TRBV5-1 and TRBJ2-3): KAGVTQTPRYLIKTRGQQVTLSCSPISGHRSVSWYQQTPGQGLQFLFEYFSETQRNKGNFPGRFSGRQFSNSRSEMNVSTLELGDSALYLCASSVGRTSATDTQYFGPGTRLTVL.